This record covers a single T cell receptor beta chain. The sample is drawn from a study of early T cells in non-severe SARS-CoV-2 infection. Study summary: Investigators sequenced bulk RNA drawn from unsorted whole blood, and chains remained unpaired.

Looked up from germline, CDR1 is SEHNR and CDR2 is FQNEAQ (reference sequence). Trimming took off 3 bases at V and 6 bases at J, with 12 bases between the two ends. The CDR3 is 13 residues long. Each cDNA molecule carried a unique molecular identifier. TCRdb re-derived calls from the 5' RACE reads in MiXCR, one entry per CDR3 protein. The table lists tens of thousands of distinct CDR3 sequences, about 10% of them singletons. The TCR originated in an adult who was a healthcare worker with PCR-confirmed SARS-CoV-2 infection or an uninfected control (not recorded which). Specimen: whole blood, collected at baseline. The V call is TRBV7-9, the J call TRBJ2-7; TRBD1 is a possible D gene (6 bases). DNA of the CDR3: TGTGCCAGCAGCTTCGGGCGAGGGGGCGAGCAGTACTTC. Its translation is CASSFGRGGEQYF.